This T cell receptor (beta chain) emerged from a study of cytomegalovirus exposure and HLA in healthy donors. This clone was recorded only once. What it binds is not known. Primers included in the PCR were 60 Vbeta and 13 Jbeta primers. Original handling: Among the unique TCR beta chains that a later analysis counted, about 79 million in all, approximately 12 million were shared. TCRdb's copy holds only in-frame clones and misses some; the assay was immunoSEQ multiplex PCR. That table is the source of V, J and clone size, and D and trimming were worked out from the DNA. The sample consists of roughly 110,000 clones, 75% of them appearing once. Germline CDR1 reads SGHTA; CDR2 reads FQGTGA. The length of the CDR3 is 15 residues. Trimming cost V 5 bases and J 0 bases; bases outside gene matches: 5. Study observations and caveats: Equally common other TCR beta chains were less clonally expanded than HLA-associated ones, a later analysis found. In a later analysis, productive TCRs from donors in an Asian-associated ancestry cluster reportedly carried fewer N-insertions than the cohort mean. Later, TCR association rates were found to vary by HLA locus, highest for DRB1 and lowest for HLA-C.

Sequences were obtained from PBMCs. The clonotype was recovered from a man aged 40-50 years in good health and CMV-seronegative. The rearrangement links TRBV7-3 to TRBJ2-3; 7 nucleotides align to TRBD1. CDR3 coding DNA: TGTGCCAGCAGCCGACAGGGATCTAGCACAGATACGCAGTATTTT. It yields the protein CASSRQGSSTDTQYF.